These 28 T cell receptor beta chains came from one sample sequenced in a study of patients with pleural tuberculosis. TCRdb re-called the reads through MiXCR, storing one row per CDR3 protein. The sample includes around 50,000 distinct CDR3 sequences, less than 8% of them seen just once. Receptor source: a human donor with pleural tuberculosis.

Points on this clonotype: This sequence may be a read error, since a much larger clone differs from it by one base. V is TRBV2 and J is TRBJ1-2, with 7 bases lining up with TRBD1. CDR1 is SNHLY and CDR2 is FYNNEI in the germline V gene. The CDR3 runs 15 residues. Here the CDR3 reads CASSESGQTDYGHTF. CDR3 nucleotides: TGTGCCAGCAGTGAATCGGGACAGACAGACTATGGCCACACCTTC.

This clonotype occurred many times. The chain carries TRBV30 and TRBJ2-2, with D hard to call. This CDR3 is 12 amino acids long. CDR1 is GTSNPN and CDR2 is SVGIG in the germline V gene (reference sequence). V gave up 4 bases and J gave up 7 bases, with 10 bases separating them. The CDR3 DNA follows: TGTGCCTGGAACAAGGTCGGCGGGGAGCTGTTTTTT. This encodes CAWNKVGGELFF.

This clonotype was counted a few times. The chain carries TRBV11-1 and TRBJ1-3, with 9 bases matching TRBD1. The V and J ends lost 6 bases and 0 bases, in that order; junction bases with no gene match: 9. The CDR3 has 17 amino acids. Germline CDR1 is SGHAT and CDR2 is FQDESV (reference sequence). The CDR3: CASRDGTGSSSGNTIYF. CDR3 nucleotide sequence: TGTGCCAGCAGGGACGGGACAGGGTCTAGCTCTGGAAACACCATATATTTT.

Regarding this clonotype: This sequence may be a read error, since a much larger clone differs from it by one base. The missing conserved phenylalanine or tryptophan at the end of this CDR3 makes a read error likely. The V gene is TRBV5-4, the J gene TRBJ2-1; TRBD1 might be the D (6 bases). The ends were cut back, 2 bases at V and 4 bases at J, with 13 bases in the middle. The germline V gene encodes CDR1 SGHNT and CDR2 YYREEE (reference sequence). The CDR3 sequence is 15 residues long. CDR3 DNA: TGTGCCAGCAGCTTTGAAGGAGGACAGTACAATGAGCAGTTCCTC. This encodes CASSFEGGQYNEQFL.

This clonotype was seen ten or more times. The rearrangement links TRBV12-3 or TRBV12-4 to TRBJ1-1, with D unresolved. CDR3 size: 14 residues. V was cut by 6 bases and J by 1 base, with 12 bases left in between. In nucleotides, the CDR3 is TGTGCCAGCAGCCCCGTGACAACGAACACTGAAGCTTTCTTT. It translates to CASSPVTTNTEAFF.

At least ten counts were recorded for this clonotype. The V call is TRBV15, the J call TRBJ2-4, with D maybe TRBD2 (5 bases). The V and J ends lost 0 bases and 5 bases respectively, with 11 bases between them. This CDR3 contains 15 residues. Per germline, CDR1 LNHNV and CDR2 YYDKDF (reference sequence). The CDR3 DNA reads as TGTGCCACCAGCAGAGATAGGAGGATCGAAAACATTCAGTACTTC. Amino acids: CATSRDRRIENIQYF.

The genes are TRBV29-1 and TRBJ2-5; D is unclear. This CDR3 is 12 amino acids long. Germline lookup yields CDR1 SQVTM and CDR2 ANQGSEA. Trimming took 5 bases from V and 2 from J, leaving 9 bases between them. The CDR3 sequence: CSVLPIQETQYF. DNA of the CDR3: TGCAGCGTTTTACCGATACAAGAGACCCAGTACTTC.

In this sample, this clonotype turned up many times. The chain uses TRBV20-1 and TRBJ2-7; D call uncertain. The CDR3 has 14 amino acids. Germline V gene data show CDR1 as DFQATT and CDR2 as SNEGSKA (reference sequence). With 3 bases removed from V and 2 bases from J, the gap between germline ends came to 14 bases. The CDR3 here is CSASPPKTPYEQYF. CDR3 bases: TGCAGTGCTAGCCCCCCTAAAACTCCCTACGAGCAGTACTTC.

Ten or more counts support this clonotype. The chain combines TRBV27 with TRBJ2-2; D not certain. Per germline, CDR1 MNHEY and CDR2 SMNVEV (reference sequence). Trimming removed 7 bases at V and 9 bases at J, with 21 bases between. The CDR3 is 15 amino acids. As DNA, the CDR3 is TGTGCCAGCATGGGTTCGGCGCCCCGTAGGAGGGAGCTGTTTTTT. This sequence encodes CASMGSAPRRRELFF.

Worth noting for this clonotype: One end of the junction varies from germline; a read error may be responsible. The genes are TRBV7-7 and TRBJ2-7; D possibly corresponds to TRBD2 (5 bases). This CDR3 comprises 13 residues. Looked up from germline, CDR1 is SSHAT and CDR2 is FNYEAQ (reference sequence). The CDR3 DNA is TGTGCTAGCAGCTTAGCGCTGGGTGAGGAGCAGTACTTC. Translating gives CASSLALGEEQYF.

This clonotype was counted ten times or more. The chain joins TRBV7-6 to TRBJ2-7; 10 positions match TRBD2. CDR3 length: 15 residues. Germline V CDR1 and CDR2: SGHVS, FNYEAQ. The CDR3 region has the DNA TGTGCCAGCAGTTTAGGGACTAGCGAGTCCTACGAGCAGTACGTC. Its protein product is CASSLGTSESYEQYV.

This clonotype was picked up many times. J is TRBJ2-7 and V is TRBV6-2 or TRBV6-3; TRBD2 matches 8 bases. The J segment lost 3 bases and the V segment lost 0 bases, leaving 7 bases of the junction unmatched. The CDR3 spans 16 residues. CDR1 is MNHEY and CDR2 is SVGEGT in the germline V gene. CDR3 loop: CASSYSMVAGIYEQYF. The CDR3 nucleotides read TGTGCCAGCAGTTACTCGATGGTAGCGGGAATCTACGAGCAGTACTTC.

In its sample, this clonotype was seen many times. The chain has TRBV5-1 and TRBJ2-1; perhaps TRBD2 as D (5 bases). The CDR3 length is 14 residues. Germline V CDR1 and CDR2: SGHRS, YFSETQ. Deletions cut 0 bases from V and 5 bases from J, with 9 bases between. The CDR3 bases are TGCGCCAGCAGCTTGGACTTCGGGGACAATGAGCAGTTCTTC. Translation: CASSLDFGDNEQFF.

This clonotype was recorded many times. The chain carries TRBV13 and TRBJ2-1; TRBD1 matches at 8 bases. CDR1 and CDR2 (germline): PRHDT, FYEKMQ (reference sequence). Trimming took 4 bases from V and 2 from J; bases not matched to a gene: 4. This CDR3 contains 15 residues. DNA of the CDR3: TGTGCCAGCAGCTCACAGGGGGATCCCTACAATGAGCAGTTCTTC. Translating gives CASSSQGDPYNEQFF.

The table lists this clonotype with many counts. CDR3 sequence: CASSPLQGSEAFF. DNA of the CDR3: TGTGCCAGCAGCCCCCTTCAGGGGTCTGAAGCTTTCTTT. The chain employs TRBV11-2 and TRBJ1-1, with a possible D match to TRBD1 (6 bases). The CDR3 length is 13 residues. Germline CDR1 is SGHAT and CDR2 is FQNNGV. With 5 bases removed from V and 6 bases from J, the gap between germline ends came to 13 bases.

This clonotype has at least ten counts. The chain employs TRBV20-1 and TRBJ1-5; D not certain. The CDR3 is made up of 13 amino acids. Looked up from germline, CDR1 is DFQATT and CDR2 is SNEGSKA (reference sequence). Trimming stripped 3 bases from V and 4 bases from J, with 10 bases between. The CDR3, as DNA: TGCAGTGCTAGGTCACCCCTGAATCAGCCCCAGCATTTT. Encoded protein: CSARSPLNQPQHF.

Ten or more counts support this clonotype. The V gene is TRBV19, the J gene TRBJ1-5; D gene uncertain. Deletions cut 8 bases from V and 2 bases from J, with 16 bases between. Germline loops: CDR1 LNHDA, CDR2 SQIVND (reference sequence). The CDR3 extends over 15 amino acids. The CDR3 nucleotides are TGTGCCAGTCATTTCAAGAGTGCTGGCAATCAGCCCCAGCATTTT. As protein: CASHFKSAGNQPQHF.

J is TRBJ2-2 and V is TRBV5-4; tentative D call: TRBD2 (6 bases). Germline CDR1 is SGHNT and CDR2 is YYREEE (reference sequence). The CDR3 has 15 amino acids. Trimming left V 1 base short and J 2 bases short, with 9 bases between. CDR3 DNA sequence: TGTGCCAGCAGCTTGACTAGCTCAAACACCGGGGAGCTGTTTTTT. Protein sequence: CASSLTSSNTGELFF.

By sample share, this clonotype is large. This chain uses TRBV27 with TRBJ1-2, with a tentative D call TRBD1 (5 bases). V shed 8 bases and J shed 0 bases, with 13 bases lying between them. From germline, CDR1 is MNHEY and CDR2 SMNVEV (reference sequence). CDR3 size: 14 residues. The CDR3 bases are TGTGCCAGCCTTAGTCCAGGGTCTAACTATGGCTACACCTTC. This translates into CASLSPGSNYGYTF.

In this sample, this clonotype turned up many times. The rearrangement links TRBV19 to TRBJ2-3; D gene ambiguous. The CDR3 is 13 residues long. The V gene lost 4 bases and the J gene lost 5 bases, with 10 bases spanning the gap. CDR1 and CDR2 from the germline V gene are LNHDA and SQIVND (reference sequence). CDR3 protein: CASSTTTLDTQYF. CDR3 in DNA: TGTGCCAGTAGTACAACGACCCTAGATACGCAGTATTTT.

This clonotype was seen ten or more times. V usage is TRBV28 and J usage is TRBJ1-1; unclear D gene. V lost 3 bases to trimming and J lost 1 base, with 9 bases between them. Germline lookup yields CDR1 MDHEN and CDR2 SYDVKM. The CDR3 runs to 14 residues. The CDR3 nucleotides read TGTGCCAGCAGTTTTCCTGGCAGGAACACTGAAGCTTTCTTT. Amino acid sequence: CASSFPGRNTEAFF.

This clonotype was seen many times. J is TRBJ2-3 and V is TRBV27; D not certain. The germline V gene encodes CDR1 MNHEY and CDR2 SMNVEV (reference sequence). The CDR3 is 14 amino acids. Trimming took off 5 bases at V and 0 bases at J, with 9 bases between the two ends. The CDR3 nucleotides read TGTGCCAGCAGTCAGAAAACTAGCACAGATACGCAGTATTTT. Translated, it gives CASSQKTSTDTQYF.

CDR3 region: CASGPKEGGNTIYF. CDR3 nucleotide sequence: TGTGCCAGCGGGCCGAAGGAAGGTGGAAACACCATATATTTT. The chain links TRBV4-2 to TRBJ1-3; no clear D gene. The germline V gene has CDR1 LGHNA and CDR2 YNFKEQ. CDR3 size: 14 residues. Trimming left V 8 bases short and J 3 bases short, with 14 bases between.

This clonotype was seen ten or more times. The chain links TRBV6-2 or TRBV6-3 to TRBJ2-4; 14 bases map to TRBD2. Looked up from germline, CDR1 is MNHEY and CDR2 is SVGEGT. The CDR3 covers 16 residues. With V trimmed by 3 bases and J by 9 bases, 7 bases remained unmatched. The CDR3 reads CASSYGTSGSQSIQYF. The CDR3, as DNA: TGTGCCAGCAGTTATGGGACTAGCGGGAGTCAGAGCATTCAGTACTTC.

This clonotype was recorded at least ten times. The CDR3 loop reads CASSYLGTVGELFF. CDR3 DNA: TGTGCCAGCAGTTACTTAGGGACAGTCGGGGAGCTGTTTTTT. The chain links TRBV6-2 or TRBV6-3 to TRBJ2-2; TRBD1 agrees at 7 bases. The V and J ends lost 1 base and 7 bases, in that order; junction bases with no gene match: 3. This CDR3 contains 14 residues. CDR1 MNHEY and CDR2 SVGEGT come from the germline V gene.

This clonotype was seen many times. The rearrangement joins TRBV6-1 to TRBJ1-5; 8 bases map to TRBD1. V shed 8 bases and J 9 bases; nucleotides not matched to a gene: 6. Germline V CDR1 and CDR2: MNHNS, SASEGT. The CDR3 has 12 amino acids. This CDR3 is CASGQGFGPQHF. In DNA form, the CDR3 reads TGTGCCAGCGGACAGGGTTTTGGGCCCCAGCATTTT.

This clonotype was seen at least ten times. V usage is TRBV12-3 or TRBV12-4 and J usage is TRBJ1-3, with D unresolved. Trimming removed 5 bases at V and 2 bases at J, with 7 bases between. CDR3 size: 13 residues. This CDR3 is CASSPIPGNTIYF. CDR3 coding DNA: TGTGCCAGCAGTCCCATTCCTGGAAACACCATATATTTT.

This clonotype was found a few times. The CDR3 DNA reads as TGTGCCAGCAGCTTATCACGAAGGGGGGAGTACGAGCAGTACGTC. It specifies CASSLSRRGEYEQYV. The V and J genes are TRBV7-6 and TRBJ2-7; possibly TRBD1 or TRBD2 for D (6 bases each). Germline V gene sequence: CDR1 SGHVS, CDR2 FNYEAQ. V was cut by 2 bases and J by 4 bases, with 15 bases left in between. This CDR3 spans 15 amino acids.